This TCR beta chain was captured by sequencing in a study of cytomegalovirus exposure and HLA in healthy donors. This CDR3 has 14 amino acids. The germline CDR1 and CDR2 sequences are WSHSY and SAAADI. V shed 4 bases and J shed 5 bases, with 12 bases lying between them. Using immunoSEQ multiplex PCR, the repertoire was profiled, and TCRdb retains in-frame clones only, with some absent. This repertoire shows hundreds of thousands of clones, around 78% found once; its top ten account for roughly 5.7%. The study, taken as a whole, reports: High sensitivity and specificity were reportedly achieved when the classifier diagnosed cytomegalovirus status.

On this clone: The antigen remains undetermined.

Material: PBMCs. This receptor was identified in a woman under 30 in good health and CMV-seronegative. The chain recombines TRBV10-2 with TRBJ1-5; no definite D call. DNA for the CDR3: TGCGCCAGCAGTGTTGGGTCTCGGGATCAGCCCCAGCATTTT. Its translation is CASSVGSRDQPQHF.